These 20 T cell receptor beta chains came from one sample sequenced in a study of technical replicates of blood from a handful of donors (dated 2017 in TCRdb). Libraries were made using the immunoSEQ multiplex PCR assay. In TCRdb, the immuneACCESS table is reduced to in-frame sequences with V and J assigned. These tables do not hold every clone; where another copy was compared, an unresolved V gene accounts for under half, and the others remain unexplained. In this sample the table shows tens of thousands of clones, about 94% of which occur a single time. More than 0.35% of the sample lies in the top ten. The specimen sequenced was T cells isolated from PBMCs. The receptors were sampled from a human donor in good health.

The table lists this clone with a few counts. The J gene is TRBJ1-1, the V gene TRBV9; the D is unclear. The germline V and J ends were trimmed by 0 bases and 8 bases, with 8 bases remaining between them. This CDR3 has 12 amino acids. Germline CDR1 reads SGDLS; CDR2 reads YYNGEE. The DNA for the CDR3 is TGTGCCAGCAGCGTAGAAAGAGGAGAAGCTTTCTTT. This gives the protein CASSVERGEAFF.

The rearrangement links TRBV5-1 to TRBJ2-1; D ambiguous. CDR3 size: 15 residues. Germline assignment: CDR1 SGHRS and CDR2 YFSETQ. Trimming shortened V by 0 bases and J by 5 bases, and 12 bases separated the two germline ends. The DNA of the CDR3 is TGCGCCAGCAGCTTGGGCCAGGTTAATAACAATGAGCAGTTCTTC. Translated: CASSLGQVNNNEQFF.

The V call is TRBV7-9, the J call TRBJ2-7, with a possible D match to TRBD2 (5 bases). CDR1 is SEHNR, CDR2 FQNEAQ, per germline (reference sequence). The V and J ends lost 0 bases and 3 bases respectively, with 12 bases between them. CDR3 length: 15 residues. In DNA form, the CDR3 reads TGTGCCAGCAGCTTAGCGGACTCCCCAAGCTACGAGCAGTACTTC. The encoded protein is CASSLADSPSYEQYF.

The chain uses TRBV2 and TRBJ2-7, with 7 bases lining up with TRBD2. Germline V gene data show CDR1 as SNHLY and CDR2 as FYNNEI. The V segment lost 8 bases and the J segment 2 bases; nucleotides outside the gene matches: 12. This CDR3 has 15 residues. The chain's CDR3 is CASVYGTSATYEQYF. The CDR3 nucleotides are TGTGCCAGCGTCTACGGCACTAGCGCGACCTACGAGCAGTACTTC.

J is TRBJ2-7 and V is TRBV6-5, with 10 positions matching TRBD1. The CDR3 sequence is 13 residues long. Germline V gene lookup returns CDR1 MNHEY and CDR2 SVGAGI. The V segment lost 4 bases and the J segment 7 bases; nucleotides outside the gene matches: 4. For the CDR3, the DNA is TGTGCCAGCAGTTGGACAGGGGGGGAGGAGCAGTACTTC. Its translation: CASSWTGGEEQYF.

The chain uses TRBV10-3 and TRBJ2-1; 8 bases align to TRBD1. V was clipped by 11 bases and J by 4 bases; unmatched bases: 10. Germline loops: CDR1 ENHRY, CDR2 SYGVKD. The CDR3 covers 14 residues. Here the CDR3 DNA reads TGTGCCTCCCTCCCGGGACAGGATTACAATGAGCAGTTCTTC. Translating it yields CASLPGQDYNEQFF.

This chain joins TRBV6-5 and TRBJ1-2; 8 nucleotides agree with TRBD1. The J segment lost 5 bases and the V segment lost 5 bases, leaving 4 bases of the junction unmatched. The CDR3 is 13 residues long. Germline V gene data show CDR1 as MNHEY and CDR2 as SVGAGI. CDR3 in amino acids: CASSPDRGYGYTF. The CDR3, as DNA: TGTGCCAGCAGTCCCGACAGGGGATATGGCTACACCTTC.

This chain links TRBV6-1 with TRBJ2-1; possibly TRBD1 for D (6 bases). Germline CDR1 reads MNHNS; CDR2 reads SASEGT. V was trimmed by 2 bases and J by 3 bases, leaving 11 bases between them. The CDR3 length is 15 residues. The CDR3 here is CASSENRELYNEQFF. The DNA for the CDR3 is TGTGCCAGCAGTGAAAACAGGGAGCTCTACAATGAGCAGTTCTTC.

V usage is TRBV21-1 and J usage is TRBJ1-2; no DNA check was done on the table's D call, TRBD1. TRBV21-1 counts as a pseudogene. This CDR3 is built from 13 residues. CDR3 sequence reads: CASSKARQAYYTF. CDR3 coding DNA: TGTGCCAGCAGCAAAGCTCGACAGGCTTACTACACCTTC.

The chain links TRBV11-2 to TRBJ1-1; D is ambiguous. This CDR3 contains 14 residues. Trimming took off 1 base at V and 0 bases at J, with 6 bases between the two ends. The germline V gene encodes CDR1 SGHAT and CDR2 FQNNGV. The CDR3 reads CASSLAHLNTEAFF. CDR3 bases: TGTGCCAGCAGCTTAGCACACCTGAACACTGAAGCTTTCTTT.

The chain's CDR3 is CAWSIGQLAKNIQYF. The CDR3 DNA reads TGTGCCTGGAGTATCGGACAGCTAGCCAAAAACATTCAGTACTTC. This chain joins TRBV30 and TRBJ2-4; D is possibly TRBD1 (6 bases). In germline, CDR1 is GTSNPN, CDR2 SVGIG (reference sequence). V lost 2 bases and J lost 0, with 11 bases in between. The CDR3 spans 15 residues.

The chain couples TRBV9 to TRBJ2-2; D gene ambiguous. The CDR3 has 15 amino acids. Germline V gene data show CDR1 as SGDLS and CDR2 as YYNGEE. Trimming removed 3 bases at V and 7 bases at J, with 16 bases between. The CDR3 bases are TGTGCCAGCAGCGGAGTCCCCATACTTTACGGGGAGCTGTTTTTT. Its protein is CASSGVPILYGELFF. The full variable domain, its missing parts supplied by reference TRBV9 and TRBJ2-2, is DSGVTQTPKHLITATGQRVTLRCSPRSGDLSVYWYQQSLDQGLQFLIQYYNGEERAKGNILERFSAQQFPDLHSELNLSSLELGDSALYFCASSGVPILYGELFFGEGSRLTVL.

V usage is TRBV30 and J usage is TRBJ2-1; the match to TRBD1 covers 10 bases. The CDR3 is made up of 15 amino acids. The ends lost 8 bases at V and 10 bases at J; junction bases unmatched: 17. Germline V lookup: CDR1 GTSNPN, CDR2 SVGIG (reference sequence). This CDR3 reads CARHPRDRGGAEQFF. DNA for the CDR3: TGTGCCCGTCATCCCCGGGACAGGGGTGGGGCCGAGCAGTTCTTC.

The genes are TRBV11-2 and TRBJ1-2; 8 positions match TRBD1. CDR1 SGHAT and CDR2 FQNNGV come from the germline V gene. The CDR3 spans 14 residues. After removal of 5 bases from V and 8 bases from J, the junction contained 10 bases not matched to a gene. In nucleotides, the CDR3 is TGTGCCAGCAGCCCCAGTGGACAGGGATTAGGCTACACCTTC. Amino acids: CASSPSGQGLGYTF.

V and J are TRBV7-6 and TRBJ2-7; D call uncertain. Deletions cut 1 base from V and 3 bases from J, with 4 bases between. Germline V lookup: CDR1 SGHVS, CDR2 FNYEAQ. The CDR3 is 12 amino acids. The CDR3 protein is CASSLERYEQYF. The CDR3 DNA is TGTGCCAGCAGCTTAGAGCGCTACGAGCAGTACTTC.

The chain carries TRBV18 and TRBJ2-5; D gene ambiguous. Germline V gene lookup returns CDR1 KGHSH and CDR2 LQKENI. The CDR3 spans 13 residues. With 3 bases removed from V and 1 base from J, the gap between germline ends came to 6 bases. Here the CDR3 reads CASSPLVQETQYF. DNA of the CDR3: TGTGCCAGCTCACCCCTCGTCCAAGAGACCCAGTACTTC.

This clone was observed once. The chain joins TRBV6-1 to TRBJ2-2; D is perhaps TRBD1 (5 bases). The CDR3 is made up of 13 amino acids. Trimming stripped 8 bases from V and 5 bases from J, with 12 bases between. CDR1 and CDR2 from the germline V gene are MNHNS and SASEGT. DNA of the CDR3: TGTGCCAGCGCGACAGAACAAACCGGGGAGCTGTTTTTT. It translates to CASATEQTGELFF.

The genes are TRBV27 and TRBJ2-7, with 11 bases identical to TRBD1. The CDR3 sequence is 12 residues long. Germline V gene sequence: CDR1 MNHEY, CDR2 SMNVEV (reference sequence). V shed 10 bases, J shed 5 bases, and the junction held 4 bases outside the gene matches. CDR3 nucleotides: TGTGCCACCAGGACAGGGGGCAACGAGCAGTACTTC. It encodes CATRTGGNEQYF.

As DNA, the CDR3 is TGTGCCAGCAGCTTGGGTCTAGCGGGAGGGCCAGGAGAGCAGTTCTTC. This encodes CASSLGLAGGPGEQFF. The chain carries TRBV5-6 and TRBJ2-1; TRBD2 agrees at 12 bases. J gave up 10 bases and V 0 bases, and 8 bases lay outside the gene matches. The V gene's germline CDR1 is SGHDT and CDR2 YYEEEE. CDR3 length: 16 amino acids.

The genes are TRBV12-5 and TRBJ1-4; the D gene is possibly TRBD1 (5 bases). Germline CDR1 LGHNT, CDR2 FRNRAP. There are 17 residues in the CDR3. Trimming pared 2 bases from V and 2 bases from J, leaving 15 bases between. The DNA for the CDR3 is TGTGCTAGTGGTTTGATTAGACAGCTGCCGACTAATGAAAAACTGTTTTTT. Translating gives CASGLIRQLPTNEKLFF. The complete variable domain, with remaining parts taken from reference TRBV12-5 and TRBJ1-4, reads DARVTQTPRHKVTEMGQEVTMRCQPILGHNTVFWYRQTMMQGLELLAYFRNRAPLDDSGMPKDRFSAEMPDATLATLKIQPSEPRDSAVYFCASGLIRQLPTNEKLFFGSGTQLSVL.